A selection of T cell receptor beta chains follows, all from one sample in a study of follicular helper T cells after annual influenza vaccination. Only in-frame clones appear in the TCRdb table, and some are missing; sequencing was by immunoSEQ multiplex PCR. The sample holds about 10,000 clones, roughly 80% seen once. The specimen comprised CXCR5- memory CD4+ T cells sorted from blood, sampled 6 weeks after influenza vaccination. These receptor sequences come from an adult who received the influenza vaccine. Each CDR3 is given with its conserved first and last residue. The order of the fields is V gene, J gene, CDR3 protein.

TRBV12-5	TRBJ2-7	CASGSPRGTYRNEQYF
TRBV2	TRBJ1-4	CASTTTGTTGKLFF
TRBV19	TRBJ1-1	CASSTLGHTEAFF
TRBV5-1	TRBJ2-7	CASSSEIANEQYF
TRBV2	TRBJ2-1	CASPGGLLVNEQFF
TRBV6-4	TRBJ2-1	CASSVLAGGYNEQFF
TRBV25-1	TRBJ2-3	CASLGPTADTQYF
TRBV6-5	TRBJ1-1	CASSYSGWSTEAFF
TRBV11-1	TRBJ2-4	CASSLGRIVDIQYF
TRBV11-3	TRBJ2-5	CASSFGVQETQYF
TRBV4-1	TRBJ1-1	CASRGVLRGTEAFF
TRBV2	TRBJ1-6	CASRGGYPLHF
TRBV5-6	TRBJ1-3	CASSAIQGGNTIYF
TRBV20-1	TRBJ2-7	CSASDYEQYF
TRBV19	TRBJ2-5	CASSIDQLRETQYF
TRBV6-9	TRBJ1-1	CASSYEGGLGKAFF
TRBV6-6	TRBJ2-2	CASSNRGGASTGELFF
TRBV19	TRBJ2-7	CASSPRGVEQYF
TRBV11-1	TRBJ1-1	CASSPWGENTEAFF
TRBV18	TRBJ1-2	CASSPPEREGYTF
TRBV7-2	TRBJ1-4	CASSLRARDRVQKLFF
TRBV6-6	TRBJ2-3	CASSYSPSGGTDTQYF
TRBV6-6	TRBJ2-2	CASSASGGAGELFF
TRBV11-1	TRBJ2-4	CASSRERRFAKNIQYF
TRBV18	TRBJ2-7	CASSRRLAEQSYEQYF
TRBV7-6	TRBJ2-7	CASSSDRGRFYEQYF
TRBV4-1	TRBJ1-1	CASSQVGRARGGTEAFF
TRBV11-3	TRBJ2-5	CASSPTYDTQYF
TRBV2	TRBJ2-7	CASSERWPSYEQYF
TRBV7-2	TRBJ1-3	CASSLAYRSSGNTIYF
TRBV12-1	TRBJ1-1	CASSHRPGQGGITEAFF
TRBV10-3	TRBJ1-1	CASTGRENTEAFF